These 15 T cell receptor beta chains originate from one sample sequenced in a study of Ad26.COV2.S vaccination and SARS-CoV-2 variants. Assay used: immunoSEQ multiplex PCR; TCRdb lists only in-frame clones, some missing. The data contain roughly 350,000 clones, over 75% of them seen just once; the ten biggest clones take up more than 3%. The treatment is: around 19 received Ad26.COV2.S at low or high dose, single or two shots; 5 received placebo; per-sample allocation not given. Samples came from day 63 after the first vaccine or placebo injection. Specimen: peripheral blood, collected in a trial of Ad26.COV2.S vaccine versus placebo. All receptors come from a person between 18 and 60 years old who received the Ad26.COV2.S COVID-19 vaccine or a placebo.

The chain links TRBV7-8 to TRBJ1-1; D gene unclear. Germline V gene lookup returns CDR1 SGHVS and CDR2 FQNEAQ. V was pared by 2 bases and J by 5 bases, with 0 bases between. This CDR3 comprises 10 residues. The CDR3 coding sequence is TGTGCCAGCAGCTTAACTGAAGCTTTCTTT. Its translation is CASSLTEAFF.

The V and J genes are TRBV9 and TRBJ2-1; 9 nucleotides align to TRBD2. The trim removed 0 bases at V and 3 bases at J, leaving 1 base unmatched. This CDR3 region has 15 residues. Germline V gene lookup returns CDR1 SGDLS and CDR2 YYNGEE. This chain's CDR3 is CASSVGAGGYNEQFF. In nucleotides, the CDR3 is TGTGCCAGCAGCGTAGGAGCGGGGGGCTACAATGAGCAGTTCTTC.

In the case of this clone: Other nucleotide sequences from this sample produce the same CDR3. CDR3 coding DNA: TGTGCCAGCAGCTCGGGGACCGGGAACACTGAAGCTTTCTTT. Translated: CASSSGTGNTEAFF. The chain links TRBV5-4 to TRBJ1-1; TRBD1 is a possible D gene (5 bases). The length of the CDR3 is 14 residues. V was trimmed by 3 bases and J by 1 base, leaving 10 bases between them. Germline CDR1 and CDR2: SGHNT and YYREEE (reference sequence).

As DNA, the CDR3 is TGCGCCAGCAGCCAAGAATGGGGGAGGGACTATGGCTACACCTTC. Translation: CASSQEWGRDYGYTF. This chain links TRBV4-1 with TRBJ1-2; perhaps TRBD1 as D (5 bases). CDR3 size: 15 residues. Trimming took 0 bases from V and 3 from J, leaving 11 bases between them. Germline assignment: CDR1 MGHRA and CDR2 YSYEKL.

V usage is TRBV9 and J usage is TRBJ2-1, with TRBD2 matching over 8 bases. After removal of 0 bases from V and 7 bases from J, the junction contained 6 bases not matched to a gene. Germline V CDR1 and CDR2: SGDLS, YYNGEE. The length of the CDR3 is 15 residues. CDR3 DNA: TGTGCCAGCAGCGTAGCGGGGCGGGGGGAGAATGAGCAGTTCTTC. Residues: CASSVAGRGENEQFF.

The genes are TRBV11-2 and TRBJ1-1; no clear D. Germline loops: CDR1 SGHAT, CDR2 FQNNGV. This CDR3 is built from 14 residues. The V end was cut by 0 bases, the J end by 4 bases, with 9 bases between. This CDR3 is CASSLDLRVTEAFF. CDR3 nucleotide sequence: TGTGCCAGCAGCTTAGATCTGCGGGTCACTGAAGCTTTCTTT.

The CDR3 DNA reads TGTGCCAGCAGCGTAGACGTCGGGGGGGCCCCTCCCGGGGAGCTGTTTTTT. It yields the protein CASSVDVGGAPPGELFF. V is TRBV9 and J is TRBJ2-2; 8 bases agree with TRBD2. This CDR3 has 17 residues. Looked up from germline, CDR1 is SGDLS and CDR2 is YYNGEE. V dropped 0 bases and J dropped 6; count of bases not matched to a gene: 10. The variable domain in full, with the rest retrieved from reference TRBV9 and TRBJ2-2, is DSGVTQTPKHLITATGQRVTLRCSPRSGDLSVYWYQQSLDQGLQFLIQYYNGEERAKGNILERFSAQQFPDLHSELNLSSLELGDSALYFCASSVDVGGAPPGELFFGEGSRLTVL.

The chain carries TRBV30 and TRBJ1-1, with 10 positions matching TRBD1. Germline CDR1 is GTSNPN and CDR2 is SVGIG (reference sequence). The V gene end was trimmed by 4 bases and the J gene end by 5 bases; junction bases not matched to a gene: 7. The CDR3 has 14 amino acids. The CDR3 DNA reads TGTGCCTGGACGGACAGGGGGGGAGGAACTGAAGCTTTCTTT. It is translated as CAWTDRGGGTEAFF.

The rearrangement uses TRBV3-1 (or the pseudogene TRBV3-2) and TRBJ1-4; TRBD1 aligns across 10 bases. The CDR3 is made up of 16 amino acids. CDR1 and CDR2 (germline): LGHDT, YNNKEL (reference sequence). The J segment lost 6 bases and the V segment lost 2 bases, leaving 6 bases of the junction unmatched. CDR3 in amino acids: CASSQLVGTGDEKLFF. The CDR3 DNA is TGTGCCAGCAGCCAACTCGTTGGGACAGGGGATGAAAAACTGTTTTTT.

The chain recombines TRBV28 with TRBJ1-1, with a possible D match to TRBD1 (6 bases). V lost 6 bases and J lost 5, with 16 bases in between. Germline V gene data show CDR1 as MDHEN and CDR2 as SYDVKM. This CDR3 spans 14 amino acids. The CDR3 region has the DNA TGTGCCAGCAGGGAAGCAGGGGCCGGAACTGAAGCTTTCTTT. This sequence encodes CASREAGAGTEAFF.

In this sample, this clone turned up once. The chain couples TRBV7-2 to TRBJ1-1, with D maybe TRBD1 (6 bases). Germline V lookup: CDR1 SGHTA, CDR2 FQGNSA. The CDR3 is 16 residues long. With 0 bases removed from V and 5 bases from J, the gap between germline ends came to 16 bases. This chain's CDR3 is CASSLAEGGVWTEAFF. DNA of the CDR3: TGTGCCAGCAGCTTAGCAGAAGGGGGGGTATGGACTGAAGCTTTCTTT.

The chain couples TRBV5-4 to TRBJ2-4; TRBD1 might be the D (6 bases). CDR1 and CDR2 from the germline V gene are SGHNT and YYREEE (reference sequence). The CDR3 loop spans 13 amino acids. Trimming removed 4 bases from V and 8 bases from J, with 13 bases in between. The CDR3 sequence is CASSTGHVDIQYF. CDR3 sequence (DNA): TGTGCCAGCAGCACGGGACATGTGGACATTCAGTACTTC.

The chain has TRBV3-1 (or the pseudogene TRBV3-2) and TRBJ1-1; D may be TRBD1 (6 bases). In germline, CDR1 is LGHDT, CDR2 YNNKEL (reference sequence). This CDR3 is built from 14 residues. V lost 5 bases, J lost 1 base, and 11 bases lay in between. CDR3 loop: CASSSRGGNTEAFF. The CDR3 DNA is TGTGCCAGCAGCAGTAGGGGGGGGAACACTGAAGCTTTCTTT.

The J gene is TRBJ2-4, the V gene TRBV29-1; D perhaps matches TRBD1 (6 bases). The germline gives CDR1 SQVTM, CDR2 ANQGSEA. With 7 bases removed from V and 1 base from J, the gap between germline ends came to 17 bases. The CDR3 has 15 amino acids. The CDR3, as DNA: TGCAGCGCTACACAGGGTGATATGGCCAAAAACATTCAGTACTTC. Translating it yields CSATQGDMAKNIQYF.

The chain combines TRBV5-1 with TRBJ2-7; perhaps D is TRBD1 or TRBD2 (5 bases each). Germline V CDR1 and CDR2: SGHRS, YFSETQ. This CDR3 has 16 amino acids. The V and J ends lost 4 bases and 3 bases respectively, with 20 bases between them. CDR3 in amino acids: CASSPARDGLLYEQYF. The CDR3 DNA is TGCGCCAGCAGCCCTGCCCGGGACGGATTGCTCTACGAGCAGTACTTC. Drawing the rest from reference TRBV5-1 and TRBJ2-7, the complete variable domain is KAGVTQTPRYLIKTRGQQVTLSCSPISGHRSVSWYQQTPGQGLQFLFEYFSETQRNKGNFPGRFSGRQFSNSRSEMNVSTLELGDSALYLCASSPARDGLLYEQYFGPGTRLTVT.